The T cell receptor beta chain described here comes from a study of blood T cell repertoires in COVID-19. Turning to the study itself: Samples taken during acute and convalescent COVID-19 were collected in the United States, Italy and Spain. The cDNA or gDNA used as material had been derived from T cells, B-cell-depleted T cells, or PBMCs.

Trimming took 7 bases from V and 0 from J, leaving 6 bases between them. Germline V lookup: CDR1 SGHVS, CDR2 FQNEAQ. The CDR3 loop spans 13 amino acids. Study processing details: Reference gene primer amplification gave nucleated cell count estimates. Using immunoSEQ multiplex PCR, the repertoire was profiled, and TCRdb retains in-frame clones only, with some absent. Clonal size and the V and J genes are those of that table, whereas D and trimming came from the DNA. The profile shows 110,000 to 150,000 clones, approximately 80% of them singletons. This receptor was obtained from a human donor in a cohort sampled during active COVID-19. The chain recombines TRBV7-8 with TRBJ1-4; no firm D call. Source material: peripheral blood. CDR3 DNA sequence: TGTGCCAGCACGGAGGCAACTAATGAAAAACTGTTTTTT. Encoded protein: CASTEATNEKLFF.